The 16 T cell receptor beta chains listed next were all sequenced from one sample in a study of glioma-infiltrating T cells. TCR alpha and beta CDR3 regions were amplified from RNA using iRepertoire nested multiplex PCR. TCRdb processed the multiplex PCR reads anew with MiXCR; each CDR3 protein has one entry. The sample records around 350,000 distinct CDR3 sequences, more than 35% being singletons. The sequenced sample consisted of glioma tissue, nonneoplastic brain tissue, or PBMCs (not recorded which). The receptors originated from a human donor with low-grade glioma or glioblastoma, undergoing nonglioma brain surgery, or in good health (not recorded which).

This chain connects TRBV7-2 to TRBJ2-7; 7 positions agree with TRBD2. This CDR3 is built from 14 residues. V lost 3 bases, J lost 4 bases, and 6 bases stayed unmatched. Germline-derived CDR1 and CDR2 are SGHTA and FQGNSA. CDR3 coding DNA: TGTGCCAGCAGCTTTGCGGGAGAAGGGTACGAGCAGTACTTC. It is translated as CASSFAGEGYEQYF.

This clonotype came up many times. The rearrangement uses TRBV2 and TRBJ1-1; D not resolved. The V gene's germline CDR1 is SNHLY and CDR2 FYNNEI. Trimming removed 6 bases from V and 7 bases from J, with 12 bases in between. CDR3 length equals 12 residues. Here the CDR3 DNA reads TGTGCCAGCAGCCCTTTAAGGTTTGAAGCTTTCTTT. Translating gives CASSPLRFEAFF.

Ten or more counts support this clonotype. The V and J genes are TRBV27 and TRBJ2-7, with unresolved D. CDR1 and CDR2 from the germline V gene are MNHEY and SMNVEV (reference sequence). The CDR3 runs 13 residues. Trimming stripped 1 base from V and 12 bases from J, with 16 bases between. Written as DNA, the CDR3 is TGTGCCAGCAGTTTATTGGCTCGTGCGGCGGTGTACTTC. Amino acid sequence: CASSLLARAAVYF.

Regarding this clonotype: A much larger clone sits a single nucleotide away, making a read error possible. The V and J genes are TRBV27 and TRBJ2-7, with D tentatively TRBD2 (6 bases). The CDR3 is 13 residues long. Germline values: CDR1 MNHEY, CDR2 SMNVEV (reference sequence). CDR3 amino acids: CASSSGGGNEQHF. CDR3 sequence (DNA): TGTGCCAGCAGTTCAGGTGGAGGGAACGAGCAGCACTTC.

The CDR3 reads CSARTVTGSYNEQFF. The CDR3 nucleotides read TGCAGTGCTAGAACCGTGACAGGCTCCTACAATGAGCAGTTCTTC. The chain couples TRBV20-1 to TRBJ2-1; D perhaps matches TRBD1 (6 bases). Germline CDR1 reads DFQATT; CDR2 reads SNEGSKA (reference sequence). The CDR3 has 15 residues. Trimming took off 2 bases at V and 0 bases at J, with 11 bases between the two ends.

In regard to this clonotype: A much more abundant neighbour one base away suggests this may be a read error. The chain's CDR3 is CASREGQGASPLHF. CDR3 in DNA: TGTGCCAGCAGAGAGGGACAGGGGGCTTCACCCCTCCACTTT. The chain has TRBV4-2 and TRBJ1-6; TRBD1 matches 12 bases. V was clipped by 6 bases and J by 9 bases; unmatched bases: 3. Germline CDR1 is LGHNA and CDR2 is YNFKEQ. The CDR3 runs to 14 residues.

Points on this clonotype: A read error may be the cause here, since a much bigger clone is one base away. The J gene is TRBJ2-7, the V gene TRBV20-1, with TRBD2 matching over 7 bases. Germline assignment: CDR1 DFQATT and CDR2 SNEGSKA (reference sequence). Trimming removed 1 base from V and 5 bases from J; junction bases left unmatched: 8. The CDR3 spans 14 residues. The CDR3 region is CSARVGGRRHEQYF. The CDR3 DNA is TGCAGTGCTAGAGTCGGCGGGAGAAGGCACGAGCAGTACTTC.

As regards this clonotype: A much larger clone is a single base away; this may be a read error. The chain links TRBV25-1 to TRBJ2-7, with D unresolved. CDR3 length: 14 residues. Germline-derived CDR1 and CDR2 are MGHDK and SYGVNS. With 4 bases removed from V and 4 bases from J, the gap between germline ends came to 14 bases. The CDR3 region is CASSGVGRLYEQYF. CDR3 nucleotides: TGTGCCAGCAGTGGGGTAGGCCGATTATACGAGCAGTACTTC.

The CDR3 DNA reads TGCAGCGTTGTAGGGGAGCCAATCGATTCCTCCTACGAGCAGTACTTC. It is translated as CSVVGEPIDSSYEQYF. The chain has TRBV29-1 and TRBJ2-7; D may be TRBD1 or TRBD2 (5 bases each). The CDR3 has 16 amino acids. The V end lost 4 bases, the J end lost 0 bases, and 19 bases lay between the germline ends. Germline lookup yields CDR1 SQVTM and CDR2 ANQGSEA.

The sample holds a few counts of this clonotype. The chain links TRBV27 to TRBJ2-1; TRBD2 is a possible D gene (6 bases). Per germline, CDR1 MNHEY and CDR2 SMNVEV (reference sequence). CDR3 length: 14 amino acids. The ends were cut back, 8 bases at V and 7 bases at J, with 18 bases in the middle. The DNA of the CDR3 is TGTGCCAGCCAGCGGGCCGTGAGAGGGAATGAGCAGTTCTTC. This gives the protein CASQRAVRGNEQFF.

This clonotype came up a few times. The CDR3 loop reads CSARDSGRISTDTQYF. CDR3 in DNA: TGCAGTGCTAGGGATAGCGGGAGGATAAGCACAGATACGCAGTATTTT. The V gene is TRBV20-1, the J gene TRBJ2-3, with 10 bases aligning to TRBD2. The length of the CDR3 is 16 residues. Germline assignment: CDR1 DFQATT and CDR2 SNEGSKA (reference sequence). V lost 3 bases and J lost 0; bases outside the gene matches: 6.

Many counts were recorded for this clonotype. The rearrangement uses TRBV28 and TRBJ1-5; 7 bases fit TRBD1. This CDR3 is built from 17 residues. J gave up 9 bases and V 4 bases, and 18 bases lay outside the gene matches. Per the germline V gene, CDR1 is MDHEN and CDR2 is SYDVKM. For the CDR3, the DNA is TGTGCCAGCAGTTCGCCTCCCGGGACAGCCCCTGGGTGGCCCCAGCATTTT. Its protein product is CASSSPPGTAPGWPQHF.

The genes are TRBV24-1 and TRBJ1-1; D is ambiguous. The CDR3 is made up of 14 amino acids. Germline CDR1 and CDR2: KGHDR and SFDVKD. The V end was cut by 4 bases, the J end by 2 bases, with 10 bases between. Here the CDR3 reads CATSDGPGNTEAFF. CDR3 bases: TGTGCCACCAGTGACGGACCGGGAAACACTGAAGCTTTCTTT.

Many counts were recorded for this clonotype. J is TRBJ2-5 and V is TRBV27; maybe TRBD1 (6 bases). Germline assignment: CDR1 MNHEY and CDR2 SMNVEV (reference sequence). Trimming took off 6 bases at V and 4 bases at J, with 15 bases between the two ends. The CDR3 has 14 residues. In DNA, the CDR3 is TGTGCCAGCAGACAACAGGGATCTGGAGAGACCCAGTACTTC. As protein: CASRQQGSGETQYF.

With regard to this clonotype: A much larger clone differs by one base, so this may be a read error. This chain connects TRBV28 to TRBJ1-4; 7 bases are a match to TRBD1. There are 14 residues in the CDR3. J lost 9 bases, V lost 9 bases, and 13 bases had no gene match. Germline V CDR1 and CDR2: MDHEN, SYDVKM. As DNA, the CDR3 is TGTGCCAGAAGGACCGGGACAGAGTATCAAAAACTGTTTTTT. Its protein is CARRTGTEYQKLFF. The entire variable domain, with the rest obtained from reference TRBV28 and TRBJ1-4, is as follows: DVKVTQSSRYLVKRTGEKVFLECVQDMDHENMFWYRQDPGLGLRLIYFSYDVKMKEKGDIPEGYSVSREKKERFSLILESASTNQTSMYLCARRTGTEYQKLFFGSGTQLSVL.

CDR3 bases: TGTGCCACTCAGGGTTTACTAGGAACCGGGGAGCTGTTTTTT. Translating gives CATQGLLGTGELFF. This chain connects TRBV25-1 to TRBJ2-2; D possibly matches TRBD1 or TRBD2 (5 bases each). This CDR3 has 14 residues. CDR1 and CDR2 from the germline V gene are MGHDK and SYGVNS. Trimming took off 10 bases at V and 5 bases at J, with 17 bases between the two ends.